These T cell receptor beta chains were read from a single sample in a study of T cell repertoires in cytomegalovirus infection. Each CDR3 protein is one row after TCRdb ran MiXCR on the reads. The data show about 830,000 distinct CDR3 sequences, with less than 35% seen just once and 12% held by the top ten. Their antigens are not known. This specimen was cultured CD8+ T cells from PBMCs, taken from culture after CMV antigen stimulation. These receptor sequences come from a human donor in good health (CMV status not recorded). Some clones in this sample may be carry-over from other donors' samples. The CDR3 runs from the conserved cysteine through the conserved F or W. A D gene is named only where the DNA matches it firmly. Size is stated for part of the rows, as once, few or many counts, or as a class when the clone is expanded.

j_call: TRBJ2-3; v_call: TRBV14; clone_size: -; d_call: -; cdr3_aa: CASSQAPRAYRPDTQYF; cdr3_nt: TGTGCCAGCAGCCAAGCACCCAGGGCATATCGACCCGATACGCAGTATTTT
j_call: TRBJ2-1; v_call: TRBV2; clone_size: -; d_call: -; cdr3_aa: CASSEGDKNDEQFF; cdr3_nt: TGTGCCAGCAGTGAAGGGGACAAGAACGATGAGCAGTTCTTC
j_call: TRBJ1-1; v_call: TRBV29-1; clone_size: -; d_call: -; cdr3_aa: CSADKGNTEAFF; cdr3_nt: TGCAGCGCCGACAAGGGGAACACTGAAGCTTTCTTT
j_call: TRBJ1-2; v_call: TRBV27; clone_size: -; d_call: -; cdr3_aa: CASSLPGDGGYTF; cdr3_nt: TGTGCCAGCAGCCTACCGGGAGACGGAGGCTACACCTTC
j_call: TRBJ1-6; v_call: TRBV7-2; clone_size: many; d_call: TRBD1; cdr3_aa: CASSEWTGIGDSPLHF; cdr3_nt: TGTGCCAGCAGCGAGTGGACAGGGATTGGCGATTCACCCCTCCACTTT
j_call: TRBJ2-6; v_call: TRBV18; clone_size: -; d_call: TRBD1; cdr3_aa: CASSLRQGLVGSSGANVLTF; cdr3_nt: TGTGCCAGCTCACTACGACAGGGCTTGGTTGGAAGCTCTGGGGCCAACGTCCTGACTTTC
j_call: TRBJ2-2; v_call: TRBV29-1; clone_size: -; d_call: TRBD2; cdr3_aa: CSVEGRGLAGAAGELFF; cdr3_nt: TGCAGCGTTGAAGGCCGGGGACTAGCGGGGGCCGCCGGGGAGCTGTTTTTT
j_call: TRBJ2-1; v_call: TRBV3-1; clone_size: -; d_call: TRBD1; cdr3_aa: CASSLRGPGGSSYNEQFF; cdr3_nt: TGTGCCAGCAGCTTGAGGGGGCCCGGCGGTAGCTCCTACAATGAGCAGTTCTTC
j_call: TRBJ2-5; v_call: TRBV6-2/TRBV6-3; clone_size: few; d_call: TRBD2; cdr3_aa: CASSYEREAQETQYF; cdr3_nt: TGTGCCAGCAGTTACGAGCGGGAGGCCCAAGAGACCCAGTACTTC
j_call: TRBJ2-1; v_call: TRBV4-1; clone_size: -; d_call: -; cdr3_aa: CASSQDTPGSNEQFF; cdr3_nt: TGCGCCAGCAGCCAAGATACGCCAGGATCAAATGAGCAGTTCTTC
j_call: TRBJ2-3; v_call: TRBV19; clone_size: -; d_call: TRBD1; cdr3_aa: CASSIGQGARDTQYF; cdr3_nt: TGTGCCAGTAGTATAGGCCAGGGGGCTAGGGATACGCAGTATTTT
j_call: TRBJ2-3; v_call: TRBV7-6; clone_size: -; d_call: -; cdr3_aa: CASSFYLVTSTDTQYF; cdr3_nt: TGTGCCAGCAGCTTCTACTTGGTAACTAGCACAGATACGCAGTATTTT
j_call: TRBJ1-2; v_call: TRBV18; clone_size: -; d_call: -; cdr3_aa: CASSPPFDRDGYTF; cdr3_nt: TGTGCCAGCTCACCACCGTTTGATAGGGATGGCTACACCTTC
j_call: TRBJ1-2; v_call: TRBV19; clone_size: few; d_call: TRBD1; cdr3_aa: CASSIRDSLYGYTF; cdr3_nt: TGTGCCAGTAGTATTCGGGACAGCCTCTATGGCTACACCTTC
j_call: TRBJ1-4; v_call: TRBV18; clone_size: -; d_call: -; cdr3_aa: CASSPIEATNEKLFF; cdr3_nt: TGTGCCAGCTCACCTATTGAAGCAACTAATGAAAAACTGTTTTTT
j_call: TRBJ2-3; v_call: TRBV7-9; clone_size: -; d_call: TRBD1; cdr3_aa: CASSLARTGPDTQYF; cdr3_nt: TGTGCCAGCAGCTTAGCGAGGACAGGGCCAGATACGCAGTATTTT
j_call: TRBJ2-3; v_call: TRBV6-5; clone_size: -; d_call: TRBD2; cdr3_aa: CASRPGARGYKARDTQYF; cdr3_nt: TGTGCCAGCAGACCCGGGGCGCGGGGGTATAAAGCACGAGATACGCAGTATTTT
j_call: TRBJ2-1; v_call: TRBV6-1; clone_size: few; d_call: TRBD2; cdr3_aa: CASSASGPRGGDEQFF; cdr3_nt: TGTGCCAGCAGTGCTTCCGGGCCCCGTGGGGGGGATGAGCAGTTCTTC
j_call: TRBJ2-3; v_call: TRBV9; clone_size: -; d_call: -; cdr3_aa: CASNPHTASSTDTQYF; cdr3_nt: TGTGCCAGCAATCCCCACACAGCCTCCAGCACAGATACGCAGTATTTT
j_call: TRBJ2-5; v_call: TRBV6-6; clone_size: -; d_call: -; cdr3_aa: CASSFLARAEETQYF; cdr3_nt: TGTGCCAGCAGTTTCCTAGCCAGAGCGGAAGAGACCCAGTACTTC
j_call: TRBJ2-1; v_call: TRBV14; clone_size: -; d_call: -; cdr3_aa: CASSPDRTSSYNEQFF; cdr3_nt: TGTGCCAGCAGCCCCGACAGGACTAGCTCCTACAATGAGCAGTTCTTC
j_call: TRBJ2-6; v_call: TRBV5-6; clone_size: few; d_call: TRBD1; cdr3_aa: CASSLSGQALVGANVLTF; cdr3_nt: TGTGCCAGCAGCTTATCTGGACAGGCCCTAGTTGGGGCCAACGTCCTGACTTTC
j_call: TRBJ2-1; v_call: TRBV7-9; clone_size: -; d_call: -; cdr3_aa: CASSPLGAHSNEQFF; cdr3_nt: TGTGCCAGCAGCCCGTTGGGGGCCCACAGCAATGAGCAGTTCTTC
j_call: TRBJ1-1; v_call: TRBV19; clone_size: -; d_call: -; cdr3_aa: CASSIREFMGNTEAFF; cdr3_nt: TGTGCCAGTAGTATAAGGGAATTCATGGGGAACACTGAAGCTTTCTTT
j_call: TRBJ1-1; v_call: TRBV10-3; clone_size: -; d_call: -; cdr3_aa: CAINNQTEMNTEAFF; cdr3_nt: TGTGCCATCAATAACCAGACAGAGATGAACACTGAAGCTTTCTTT
j_call: TRBJ2-3; v_call: TRBV6-6; clone_size: few; d_call: -; cdr3_aa: CASSYGLEDRTDTQYF; cdr3_nt: TGTGCCAGCAGTTACGGCCTGGAGGACCGCACAGATACGCAGTATTTT
j_call: TRBJ1-5; v_call: TRBV27; clone_size: once; d_call: -; cdr3_aa: CASSFIFDGARQPQHF; cdr3_nt: TGTGCCAGCAGTTTCATTTTTGACGGGGCGCGACAGCCCCAGCATTTT
j_call: TRBJ1-1; v_call: TRBV15; clone_size: once; d_call: -; cdr3_aa: CATSRVMAENTEAFF; cdr3_nt: TGTGCCACCAGCAGGGTGATGGCAGAGAACACTGAAGCTTTCTTT
j_call: TRBJ2-1; v_call: TRBV6-5; clone_size: few; d_call: -; cdr3_aa: CASSYSTGEEQFF; cdr3_nt: TGTGCCAGCAGTTACTCAACCGGGGAAGAGCAGTTCTTC
j_call: TRBJ2-4; v_call: TRBV5-1; clone_size: once; d_call: -; cdr3_aa: CASSLGGVDFENIQYF; cdr3_nt: TGCGCCAGCAGCTTGGGGGGGGTGGACTTCGAAAACATTCAGTACTTC
j_call: TRBJ2-3; v_call: TRBV5-3; clone_size: few; d_call: TRBD2; cdr3_aa: CASSLNLAGGRTDTQYF; cdr3_nt: TGTGCCAGCAGCTTGAATCTAGCGGGGGGCCGCACAGATACGCAGTATTTT
j_call: TRBJ2-1; v_call: TRBV7-2; clone_size: few; d_call: -; cdr3_aa: CASRGGGAHNEQFF; cdr3_nt: TGTGCCAGCAGGGGGGGCGGGGCTCACAATGAGCAGTTCTTC
j_call: TRBJ1-2; v_call: TRBV5-1; clone_size: few; d_call: -; cdr3_aa: CAPPGGGTF; cdr3_nt: TGCGCCCCCCCCGGGGGCGGTACCTTC